Listed below are T cell receptor beta chains from one sample, sequenced in a study of T-cell reconstitution after alpha-beta-depleted transplantation in children. MiXCR was run by TCRdb on the PCR reads, yielding one entry per CDR3 protein. The sample yields about a million distinct CDR3 sequences, about 29% seen once. Specimen: PBMCs, mostly from graft donor cells, collected 360 days after TCRalphabeta/CD19-depleted stem cell transplant. These receptors all stem from a boy younger than two who had a stem cell transplant for SCID, so the T cells may come from the graft donor. The CDR3 runs from the conserved cysteine through the conserved F or W. The D gene is left open where the match is weak. Rows give clone size only sometimes, using once, few, many, or a class for an expanded clone.

>TRBJ2-1|TRBD1|many|TRBV27
CASSFSRGPLHRDEQFF
TGTGCCAGCAGTTTCAGCAGGGGGCCTTTGCATCGCGATGAGCAGTTCTTC
>TRBJ1-2|NA|NA|TRBV6-2/TRBV6-3
CASSSSGGSGYTF
TGTGCCAGCAGTTCCTCCGGGGGAAGCGGCTACACCTTC
>TRBJ1-4|NA|NA|TRBV6-6
CASNQNEKLFF
TGTGCCAGCAATCAGAATGAAAAACTGTTTTTT
>TRBJ2-6|NA|NA|TRBV4-1
CASSQLALSGANVLTF
TGCGCCAGCAGCCAACTTGCCCTCTCTGGGGCCAACGTCCTGACTTTC
>TRBJ2-1|NA|few|TRBV12-3/TRBV12-4
CASIPQAGWNEQFF
TGTGCCAGCATTCCCCAGGCGGGGTGGAATGAGCAGTTCTTC
>TRBJ2-7|TRBD1|NA|TRBV7-9
CASRLTGGEGEQYF
TGTGCCAGCAGACTTACAGGGGGCGAGGGCGAGCAGTACTTC
>TRBJ2-3|NA|NA|TRBV10-2
CASSDGSRGVADTQYF
TGCGCCAGCAGTGATGGGTCTAGGGGGGTTGCAGATACGCAGTATTTT
>TRBJ2-5|TRBD2|NA|TRBV5-5
CASSERAGGLQETQYF
TGTGCCAGCAGTGAACGAGCGGGGGGACTCCAAGAGACCCAGTACTTC
>TRBJ2-5|NA|NA|TRBV12-3/TRBV12-4
CASSPRGGLVVGTQYF
TGTGCCAGCAGCCCCAGGGGGGGCCTTGTTGTGGGGACCCAGTACTTC
>TRBJ1-1|TRBD1|many|TRBV7-2
CASSLQGAATEAFF
TGTGCCAGCAGCCTACAGGGGGCGGCCACTGAAGCTTTCTTT
>TRBJ2-2|TRBD1|few|TRBV12-3/TRBV12-4
CASSPGTVVGELFF
TGTGCCAGCAGCCCCGGGACAGTTGTAGGGGAGCTGTTTTTT
>TRBJ2-5|TRBD2|NA|TRBV12-3/TRBV12-4
CASRGLAGAEETQYF
TGTGCCAGCAGGGGACTAGCGGGGGCTGAAGAGACCCAGTACTTC
>TRBJ2-7|TRBD2|few|TRBV5-1
CASSNGTSGPYEQYF
TGCGCCAGCAGCAACGGGACTAGCGGTCCTTACGAGCAGTACTTC
>TRBJ2-3|NA|NA|TRBV20-1
CSATVPGARVTDTQYF
TGCAGTGCTACGGTCCCCGGAGCCCGGGTCACAGATACGCAGTATTTT
>TRBJ2-3|NA|NA|TRBV6-2/TRBV6-3
CASTKSGGDRRDTQYF
TGTGCCAGCACCAAATCCGGCGGAGACCGGCGGGATACGCAGTATTTT
>TRBJ2-5|NA|NA|TRBV9
CASSWGDDQETQYF
TGTGCCAGCAGCTGGGGGGACGACCAAGAGACCCAGTACTTC
>TRBJ2-7|TRBD1|few|TRBV5-1
CASSRTGDPYEQYF
TGCGCCAGCAGTCGTACAGGGGACCCTTACGAGCAGTACTTC
>TRBJ1-1|TRBD1|few|TRBV10-1
CASRTGLDTEAFF
TGCGCCAGCAGGACAGGGTTGGACACTGAAGCTTTCTTT
>TRBJ2-7|NA|many|TRBV25-1
CASSESTPYEQYF
TGTGCCAGCAGTGAATCAACCCCCTACGAGCAGTACTTC
>TRBJ2-1|NA|NA|TRBV7-8
CASSSPGGLPYNEQFF
TGTGCCAGCAGCTCCCCCGGTGGGCTGCCATACAATGAGCAGTTCTTC
>TRBJ1-5|TRBD1|NA|TRBV2
CASNSRRGQRNLSNQPQHF
TGTGCCAGCAATTCCCGCCGGGGACAGCGAAATTTGAGCAATCAGCCCCAGCATTTT
>TRBJ2-7|NA|few|TRBV20-1
CSATDRNSYEQYF
TGCAGTGCTACCGACAGAAACTCCTACGAGCAGTACTTC
>TRBJ1-1|NA|NA|TRBV6-1
CASSEGAIYYGVGNTEAFF
TGTGCCAGCAGTGAGGGCGCGATATATTACGGGGTTGGAAACACTGAAGCTTTCTTT
>TRBJ1-6|NA|NA|TRBV21-1
CASSPGQFF
TGTGCCAGCAGCCCTGGACAGTTCTTT
>TRBJ1-6|NA|NA|TRBV28
CASSLVLGDALHF
TGTGCCAGCAGTTTAGTTTTAGGGGATGCCCTCCACTTT
>TRBJ2-7|TRBD1|NA|TRBV7-3
CASSPGTGSSEQYF
TGTGCCAGCAGCCCCGGGACAGGGTCTAGCGAGCAGTACTTC
>TRBJ1-5|NA|few|TRBV20-1
CSARTGKSSRQPQHF
TGCAGTGCTAGAACAGGGAAGAGTTCTAGGCAGCCCCAGCATTTT
>TRBJ2-1|TRBD2|few|TRBV15
CATSRDTRLAGLSYNEQFF
TGTGCCACCAGCAGAGATACTAGACTAGCGGGGCTCTCCTACAATGAGCAGTTCTTC
>TRBJ2-2|NA|NA|TRBV4-1
CASSQDDSPTGELFF
TGCGCCAGCAGCCAAGACGATAGCCCGACCGGGGAGCTGTTTTTT
>TRBJ1-5|NA|NA|TRBV4-1
CASSQGSAQPQHF
TGCGCCAGCAGCCAAGGTAGCGCTCAGCCCCAGCATTTT
>TRBJ2-3|NA|NA|TRBV5-6
CASSLPGPETQYF
TGTGCCAGCAGCCTACCGGGACCGGAGACGCAGTATTTT